Described below is a single T cell receptor (beta chain) sequence and its context. The sample comes from a study of control samples from healthy donors and cancer patients. The CDR3 spans 14 residues. Germline CDR1 is SGHTA and CDR2 is FQGNSA. The ends were cut back, 5 bases at V and 12 bases at J, with 20 bases in the middle. The method was immunoSEQ multiplex PCR; TCRdb's version includes in-frame clones alone and lacks a portion of them. The sample carries approximately 150,000 clones, roughly nine tenths recorded once. This receptor was identified in a young woman in good health. The chain uses TRBV7-2 and TRBJ2-4, with TRBD1 as a possible D gene (6 bases). The sample consisted of blood. CDR3 sequence reads: CASSPGHPKSDQYF. The CDR3 coding sequence is TGTGCCAGCAGCCCGGGACACCCTAAGTCGGATCAGTACTTC.